This T cell receptor (beta chain) emerged from a study of blood T cell repertoires in COVID-19. Study summary: Samples came from the United States, Italy and Spain, spanning acute and convalescent COVID-19. Nucleic acid was either cDNA or gDNA, and it came from T cells, B-cell-depleted T cells, or PBMCs.

Patients in Seattle were enrolled during active infection, then followed longitudinally. Germline V lookup: CDR1 MGHRA, CDR2 YSYEKL. The CDR3 contains 14 residues. Trimming stripped 4 bases from V and 2 bases from J, with 12 bases between. Per the authors' pipeline: Reference gene primer amplification in the assay estimated nucleated cell counts. Using immunoSEQ multiplex PCR, the repertoire was profiled, and TCRdb retains in-frame clones only, with some absent. The DNA was the basis for D and trimming; V, J and clone size are from that table. The sample contains 250,000 to 350,000 clones, around 89% of which appear only once.

The specimen was peripheral blood. The receptor was isolated from a woman aged 50 to 65 with COVID-19, enrolled during active disease. The chain links TRBV4-1 to TRBJ2-7; D unresolved. The CDR3 coding sequence is TGCGCCAGCAGCCTGGTTCCAGCGACCTACGAGCAGTACTTC. It codes for CASSLVPATYEQYF.